The clone carrying this T cell receptor beta chain was seen more than once but under ten times. This CDR3 comprises 13 residues. Trimming removed 4 bases at V and 3 bases at J, with 9 bases between. Germline CDR1 SGHRS, CDR2 YFSETQ. Sample contribution per patient ranged from 1 to 8, covering pretreatment and on-treatment. The data are from a study of PD-L1 blockade in urothelial cancer. The assay was immunoSEQ multiplex PCR, and TCRdb's table has in-frame clones only and misses some. The sample contains approximately 79,000 clones, approximately 86% of which appear only once. The sample in question was PBMCs, obtained around atezolizumab (anti-PD-L1) treatment. The sequence came from a woman aged 70-85 years with urothelial cancer. This chain connects TRBV5-1 to TRBJ2-3, with TRBD1 as a possible D gene (6 bases). CDR3 in amino acids: CASSHRETDTQYF. In nucleotides, the CDR3 is TGCGCCAGCAGCCACAGGGAAACAGATACGCAGTATTTT.